This TCR beta chain was observed in a study of tissue T cells after allogeneic stem cell transplantation. Sequencing was performed with immunoSEQ multiplex PCR; in TCRdb, only in-frame clones are kept and a portion is missing. This sample has 7,500 to 10,000 clones; under 55% occur once, and the top ten carry around 7.4%. With V trimmed by 7 bases and J by 0 bases, 1 base remained unmatched. Germline V CDR1 and CDR2: KGHPV, FQNQEV (reference sequence). The CDR3 spans 13 residues. With regard to this clone: Genes here carry mouse names. The read stops 1 residue short of the end of the CDR3; the missing end is completed from the germline J gene.

Stated time point: mouse harvest day 7 after allogeneic transplant. Each mouse received 10^7 T-cell-depleted marrow cells plus 10^6 splenic CD5+ T cells by tail vein. The chain employs TRBV26 and TRBJ2-4; 7 bases match TRBD1. The sample comprised gut tissue. The sequence was obtained from a female BALB/c mouse given C57BL/6 T cells with graft-versus-host disease after an allogeneic hematopoietic cell transplant. The CDR3 protein is CASKQGSQNTLYF. CDR3 bases read: TGTGCCAGCAAACAGGGGAGTCAAAACACCTTGTAC.